In its sample, the clone carrying this T cell receptor (beta chain) was seen many times. The antigen is not known. The sample's time point: sample taken at primary tumor resection. The donor population consisted of some 72 patients with untreated, early-stage non-small cell lung cancer. Each CDR3 protein is one row after TCRdb ran MiXCR on the 5' RACE reads. The sample holds roughly 25,000 distinct CDR3 sequences, around 5.1% seen once. The data are from a study of spatial heterogeneity in lung cancer. Notes on the study in general: Among blood samples, ubiquitous expanded tumor TCRs appeared more at resection than at follow-up.

Trimming pared 4 bases from V and 4 bases from J, leaving 13 bases between. The germline gives CDR1 MNHNS, CDR2 SASEGT. The length of the CDR3 is 14 residues. The clonotype comes from a male donor with early-stage non-small cell lung cancer. V gene TRBV6-1 combines with J gene TRBJ2-5, with D possibly matching TRBD2 (7 bases). Material: PBMCs, obtained at surgery. Here the CDR3 reads CASSAPAGAETQYF. CDR3 nucleotide sequence: TGTGCCAGCAGTGCCCCCGCGGGGGCAGAGACCCAGTACTTC.